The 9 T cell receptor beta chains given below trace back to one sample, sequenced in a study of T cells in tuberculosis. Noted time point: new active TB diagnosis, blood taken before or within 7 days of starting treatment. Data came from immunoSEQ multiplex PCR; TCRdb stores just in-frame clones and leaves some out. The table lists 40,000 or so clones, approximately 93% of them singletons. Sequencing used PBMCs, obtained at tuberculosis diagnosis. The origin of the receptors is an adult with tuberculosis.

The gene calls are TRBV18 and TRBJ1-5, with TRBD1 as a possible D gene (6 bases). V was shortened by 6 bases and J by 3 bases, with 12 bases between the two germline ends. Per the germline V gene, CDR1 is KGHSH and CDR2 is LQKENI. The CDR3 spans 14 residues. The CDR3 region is CASSRTAVNQPQHF. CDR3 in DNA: TGTGCCAGCTCGCGGACAGCAGTCAATCAGCCCCAGCATTTT.

The CDR3 bases are TGTGCCAGCAGTTACTACGGCTCTGGGGCCAACGTCCTGACTTTC. Protein product: CASSYYGSGANVLTF. The J gene is TRBJ2-6, the V gene TRBV27; D gene ambiguous. This CDR3 is built from 15 residues. The V end lost 4 bases, the J end lost 0 bases, and 7 bases lay between the germline ends. Germline V gene lookup returns CDR1 MNHEY and CDR2 SMNVEV (reference sequence).

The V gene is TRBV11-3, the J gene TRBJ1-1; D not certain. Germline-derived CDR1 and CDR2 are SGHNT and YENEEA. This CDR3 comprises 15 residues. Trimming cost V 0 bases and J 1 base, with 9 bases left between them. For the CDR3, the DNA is TGTGCCAGCAGCTTAGATCCTGGGCGGAACACTGAAGCTTTCTTT. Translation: CASSLDPGRNTEAFF.

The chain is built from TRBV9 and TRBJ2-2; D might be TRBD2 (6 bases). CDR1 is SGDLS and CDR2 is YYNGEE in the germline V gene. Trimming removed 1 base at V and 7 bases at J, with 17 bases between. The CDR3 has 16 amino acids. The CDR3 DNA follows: TGTGCCAGCAGCGTAAGGACTGCGGTAGCGGACGGGGAGCTGTTTTTT. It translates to CASSVRTAVADGELFF.

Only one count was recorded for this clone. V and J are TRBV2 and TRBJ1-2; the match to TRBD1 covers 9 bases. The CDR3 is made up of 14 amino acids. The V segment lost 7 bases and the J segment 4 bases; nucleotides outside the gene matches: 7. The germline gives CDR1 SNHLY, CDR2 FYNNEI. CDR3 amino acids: CASTPGQGIYGYTF. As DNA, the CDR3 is TGTGCCAGCACGCCGGGACAGGGTATCTATGGCTACACCTTC. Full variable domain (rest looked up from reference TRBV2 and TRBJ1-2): EPEVTQTPSHQVTQMGQEVILRCVPISNHLYFYWYRQILGQKVEFLVSFYNNEISEKSEIFDDQFSVERPDGSNFTLKIRSTKLEDSAMYFCASTPGQGIYGYTFGSGTRLTVV.

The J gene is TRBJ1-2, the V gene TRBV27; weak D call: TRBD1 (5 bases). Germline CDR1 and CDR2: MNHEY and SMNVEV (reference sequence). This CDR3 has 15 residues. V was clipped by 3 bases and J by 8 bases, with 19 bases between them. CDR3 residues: CASSFRAGQSSGYTF. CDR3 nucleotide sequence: TGTGCCAGCAGTTTTAGGGCAGGGCAGTCGAGCGGCTACACCTTC.

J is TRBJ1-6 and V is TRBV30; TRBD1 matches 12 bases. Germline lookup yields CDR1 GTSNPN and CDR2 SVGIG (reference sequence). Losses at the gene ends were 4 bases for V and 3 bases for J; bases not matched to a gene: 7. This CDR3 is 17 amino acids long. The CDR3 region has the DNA TGTGCCTGGAACACCGGGACAGGGGGCTTCTATAATTCACCCCTCCACTTT. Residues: CAWNTGTGGFYNSPLHF.

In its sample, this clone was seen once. Here the CDR3 reads CASSTGVSNQPQHF. CDR3 nucleotide sequence: TGTGCCAGCAGTACAGGAGTAAGCAATCAGCCCCAGCATTTT. This chain connects TRBV6-5 to TRBJ1-5; D might be TRBD1 (5 bases). Germline lookup yields CDR1 MNHEY and CDR2 SVGAGI. This CDR3 has 14 residues. Deletions cut 5 bases from V and 1 base from J, with 9 bases between.

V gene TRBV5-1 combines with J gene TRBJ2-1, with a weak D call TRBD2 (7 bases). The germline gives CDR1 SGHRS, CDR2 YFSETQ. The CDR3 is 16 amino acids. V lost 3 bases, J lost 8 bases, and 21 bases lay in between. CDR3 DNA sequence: TGCGCCAGCAGCTATGGGGGGGGGCCCAGCCCCGATGAGCAGTTCTTC. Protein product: CASSYGGGPSPDEQFF.